The present TCR beta chain was sequenced within a study of T cells in tuberculosis. Whole-study findings and limits: Low-affinity CD1B-GMM tetramer-binding T cells may have been missed.

The CDR3 loop spans 13 amino acids. V was pared by 2 bases and J by 5 bases, with 10 bases between. Germline V gene data show CDR1 as GTSNPN and CDR2 as SVGIG (reference sequence). Sorting used thawed, overnight-rested PBMC stained with anti-CD3, a viability dye and GMM-loaded CD1B tetramer. The CD1B tetramers carried C32 glucose monomycolate purified from Rhodococcus equi. From each donor, about 100,000 tetramer-negative cells were sorted. TCR-alpha and TCR-beta chains were sequenced unpaired. This table comes from immunoSEQ multiplex PCR, and its TCRdb copy is limited to in-frame clones, with some not included. Counted here are tens of thousands of clones, approximately 91% occurring once; the ten biggest clones make up around 1.8%.

The specimen was CD1b-GMM tetramer-negative cells sorted from PBMCs. The chain has TRBV30 and TRBJ1-5; no firm D call. This TCR derives from an adult woman with latent tuberculosis. In DNA form, the CDR3 reads TGTGCCTGGAGTTCCGGGTGGGATCAGCCCCAGCATTTT. Amino acid sequence: CAWSSGWDQPQHF.